A single sample gave rise to the 14 T cell receptor beta chains below, sequenced in a study of blood T cell repertoires in COVID-19. The repertoire was sequenced with immunoSEQ multiplex PCR; TCRdb's copy has only in-frame clones and lacks some. In the table there are about 75,000 clones, 87% of which are singletons. Input material: peripheral blood. These TCRs come from a woman aged 45-65 years with acute or convalescent COVID-19.

The genes are TRBV7-6 and TRBJ1-6; 7 bases match TRBD1. Germline CDR1 and CDR2: SGHVS and FNYEAQ. V dropped 3 bases and J dropped 7; count of bases not matched to a gene: 6. The CDR3 totals 15 residues. CDR3 sequence reads: CASSFSDRENSPLHF. The CDR3 DNA follows: TGTGCCAGCAGCTTTTCCGACAGGGAAAATTCACCCCTCCACTTT.

This chain's CDR3 is CASSYRQANGEAFF. The CDR3 nucleotides are TGTGCCAGCAGTTACCGACAGGCAAACGGTGAAGCTTTCTTT. The chain has TRBV6-5 and TRBJ1-1, with D perhaps matching TRBD1 (6 bases). The V gene lost 2 bases and the J gene lost 7 bases, with 14 bases spanning the gap. This CDR3 is built from 14 residues. Germline CDR1 is MNHEY and CDR2 is SVGAGI.

The V and J genes are TRBV5-4 and TRBJ2-2; the match to TRBD2 covers 10 bases. The junction had 4 bases not matched to a gene; V was cut back by 4 bases and J by 4 bases. The CDR3 length is 15 residues. Germline CDR1 SGHNT, CDR2 YYREEE (reference sequence). The CDR3 protein is CASSIAGGLTGELFF. The CDR3 coding sequence is TGTGCCAGCAGCATAGCGGGAGGCCTCACCGGGGAGCTGTTTTTT. The full variable domain, with the rest looked up from reference TRBV5-4 and TRBJ2-2, is ETGVTQSPTHLIKTRGQQVTLRCSSQSGHNTVSWYQQALGQGPQFIFQYYREEENGRGNFPPRFSGLQFPNYSSELNVNALELDDSALYLCASSIAGGLTGELFFGEGSRLTVL.

The rearrangement uses TRBV10-3 and TRBJ1-6, with D maybe TRBD1 (6 bases). The CDR3 covers 13 residues. The V end lost 6 bases, the J end lost 7 bases, and 10 bases lay between the germline ends. Germline V gene data show CDR1 as ENHRY and CDR2 as SYGVKD. As DNA, the CDR3 is TGTGCCATCAGGGAACAGGGAAATTCACCCCTCCACTTT. Its translation is CAIREQGNSPLHF.

This clone was seen more than once but under ten times. The CDR3 bases are TGCGCCAGCAGCAGGGGGCCCGCGAACACCGGGGAGCTGTTTTTT. This gives the protein CASSRGPANTGELFF. The rearrangement joins TRBV4-1 to TRBJ2-2, with 7 bases identical to TRBD1. Trimming cost V 5 bases and J 0 bases; bases outside gene matches: 3. This CDR3 is built from 15 residues. Germline V gene lookup returns CDR1 MGHRA and CDR2 YSYEKL.

The V gene is TRBV30, the J gene TRBJ2-7; TRBD1 agrees at 9 bases. CDR3 length equals 13 residues. Germline values: CDR1 GTSNPN, CDR2 SVGIG (reference sequence). Trimming took 7 bases from V and 2 from J; bases not matched to a gene: 6. This chain's CDR3 is CAFLRTGAYEQYF. The CDR3 DNA reads as TGTGCCTTCCTGCGGACAGGGGCCTACGAGCAGTACTTC.

The genes are TRBV7-9 and TRBJ2-1; maybe TRBD1 (5 bases). Germline V CDR1 and CDR2: SEHNR, FQNEAQ (reference sequence). Trimming shortened V by 4 bases and J by 7 bases, and 14 bases separated the two germline ends. The CDR3 runs to 14 residues. The CDR3 loop reads CASSSQSDRNEQFF. The CDR3 nucleotides are TGTGCCAGCAGCTCCCAATCCGACAGAAATGAGCAGTTCTTC.

This clone was found a few times. The chain is built from TRBV7-8 and TRBJ2-1; TRBD1 matches 8 bases. This CDR3 is built from 15 residues. Germline loops: CDR1 SGHVS, CDR2 FQNEAQ. Trimming removed 1 base from V and 6 bases from J; junction bases left unmatched: 5. CDR3 sequence: CASSLGRGQFNEQFF. The CDR3 bases are TGTGCCAGCAGCTTAGGCAGGGGGCAATTCAATGAGCAGTTCTTC.

This clone was recorded a few times. The DNA for the CDR3 is TGTGCCAGTAGTATAAGATACATGAACACTGAAGCTTTCTTT. Protein sequence: CASSIRYMNTEAFF. The V gene is TRBV19, the J gene TRBJ1-1; D ambiguous. Trimming cost V 2 bases and J 0 bases, with 7 bases left between them. The CDR3 consists of 14 residues. Germline-derived CDR1 and CDR2 are LNHDA and SQIVND (reference sequence).

CDR3 DNA: TGCGCCAGCAGTCACCCCAGGGGTAGCGGGAATGAGCAGTTCTTC. Protein: CASSHPRGSGNEQFF. This sequence joins TRBV5-1 and TRBJ2-1, with D possibly TRBD2 on 7 matching bases. Trimming took off 5 bases at V and 7 bases at J, with 19 bases between the two ends. This CDR3 region has 15 residues. Germline CDR1 is SGHRS and CDR2 is YFSETQ.

V usage is TRBV6-5 and J usage is TRBJ2-2, with 11 bases identical to TRBD2. J was trimmed by 6 bases and V by 5 bases; bases with no gene match: 5. CDR1 and CDR2 from the germline V gene are MNHEY and SVGAGI. CDR3 size: 15 residues. Written as DNA, the CDR3 is TGTGCCAGCAGTACCTTAGCGGGGGGGCCCGGGGAGCTGTTTTTT. It yields the protein CASSTLAGGPGELFF.

The CDR3 nucleotides are TGTGCCAGCAGTTACGGTCCACAGGAATACGAGCAGTTCTTC. Translation: CASSYGPQEYEQFF. This rearrangement joins TRBV6-6 to TRBJ2-1, with D perhaps matching TRBD1 (5 bases). The germline V gene encodes CDR1 MNHNY and CDR2 SVGAGI (reference sequence). The CDR3 is made up of 14 amino acids. The ends were cut back, 2 bases at V and 10 bases at J, with 15 bases in the middle.

V usage is TRBV28 and J usage is TRBJ2-1; 7 nucleotides align to TRBD2. The germline gives CDR1 MDHEN, CDR2 SYDVKM. This CDR3 has 13 amino acids. Unmatched junction bases numbered 7, after V lost 7 bases and J lost 7 bases. This CDR3 reads CASNGGGMNEQFF. CDR3 nucleotide sequence: TGTGCCAGCAATGGGGGAGGGATGAATGAGCAGTTCTTC.

V is TRBV18 and J is TRBJ1-2, with 7 nucleotides matching TRBD1. CDR1 and CDR2 from the germline V gene are KGHSH and LQKENI. Trimming took 3 bases from V and 1 from J; bases not matched to a gene: 2. The CDR3 is 14 residues long. CDR3 sequence reads: CASSPGTVNYGYTF. The CDR3 coding sequence is TGTGCCAGCTCACCGGGGACAGTTAACTATGGCTACACCTTC.